Shown below are 4 T cell receptor beta chains from a single sample sequenced in a study of shared clonotypes between healthy human individuals. Clones were sequenced by immunoSEQ multiplex PCR, and TCRdb holds only the in-frame ones, with some missing. The data contain about 560,000 clones, roughly four fifths of them singletons. Sequenced sample: PBMCs. The source of these receptors is a woman in her thirties or forties in good health. Some clones in this sample may be carry-over from other donors' samples.

The chain employs TRBV11-2 and TRBJ2-7, with D unclear. Germline CDR1 and CDR2: SGHAT and FQNNGV. CDR3 length: 13 amino acids. Between the trimmed V and J ends, which lost 0 bases and 6 bases, there was a span of 9 bases. CDR3 in amino acids: CASSLDRLVEQYF. The CDR3 DNA reads TGTGCCAGCAGCTTAGATCGGTTAGTCGAGCAGTACTTC. Looking up the rest from reference TRBV11-2 and TRBJ2-7 gives the full variable domain: EAGVAQSPRYKIIEKRQSVAFWCNPISGHATLYWYQQILGQGPKLLIQFQNNGVVDDSQLPKDRFSAERLKGVDSTLKIQPAKLEDSAVYLCASSLDRLVEQYFGPGTRLTVT.

This clone was found a few times. The chain uses TRBV19 and TRBJ2-7; possible D gene TRBD1, 6 bases. V lost 1 base to trimming and J lost 4 bases, with 14 bases between them. This CDR3 has 15 residues. CDR1 is LNHDA, CDR2 SQIVND, per germline (reference sequence). CDR3 amino acids: CASSIAPGAQYEQYF. CDR3 DNA: TGTGCCAGTAGTATAGCTCCAGGGGCGCAATACGAGCAGTACTTC.

The chain uses TRBV4-3 and TRBJ2-1; possibly TRBD2 for D (5 bases). Trimming took off 4 bases at V and 10 bases at J, with 14 bases between the two ends. Germline V gene data show CDR1 as LGHNA and CDR2 as YSLEER. The CDR3 consists of 13 residues. The CDR3 bases are TGCGCCAGCAGCCCAGACCGTCCGGGGGAGCAGTTCTTC. Its translation is CASSPDRPGEQFF.

This chain links TRBV9 with TRBJ2-3, with D possibly being TRBD1 (5 bases). This CDR3 spans 13 amino acids. Deletions cut 4 bases from V and 6 bases from J, with 12 bases between. The germline gives CDR1 SGDLS, CDR2 YYNGEE. This chain's CDR3 is CASSPAGSDTQYF. As DNA, the CDR3 is TGTGCCAGCAGCCCCGCAGGGTCGGATACGCAGTATTTT.